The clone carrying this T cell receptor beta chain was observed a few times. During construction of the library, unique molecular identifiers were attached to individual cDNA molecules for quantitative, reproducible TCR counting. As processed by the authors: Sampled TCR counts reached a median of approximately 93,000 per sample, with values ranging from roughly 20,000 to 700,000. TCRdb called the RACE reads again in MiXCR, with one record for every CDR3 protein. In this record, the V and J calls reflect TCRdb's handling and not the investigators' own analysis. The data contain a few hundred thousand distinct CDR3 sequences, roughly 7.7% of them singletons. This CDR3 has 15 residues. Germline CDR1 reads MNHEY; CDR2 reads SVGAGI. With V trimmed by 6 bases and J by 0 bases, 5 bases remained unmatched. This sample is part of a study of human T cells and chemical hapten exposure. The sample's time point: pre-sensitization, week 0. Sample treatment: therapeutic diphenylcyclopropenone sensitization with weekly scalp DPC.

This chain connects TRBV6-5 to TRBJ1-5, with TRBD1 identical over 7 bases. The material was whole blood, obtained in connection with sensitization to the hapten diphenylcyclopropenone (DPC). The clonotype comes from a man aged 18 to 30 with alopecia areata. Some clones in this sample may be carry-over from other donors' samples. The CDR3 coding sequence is TGTGCCAGCAGCACCGACAGGGATAGCAATCAGCCCCAGCATTTT. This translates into CASSTDRDSNQPQHF.